These T cell receptor beta chains were read from a single sample in a study of OX40 agonist ivuxolimab in advanced cancers. The repertoire was sequenced with immunoSEQ multiplex PCR; TCRdb's copy has only in-frame clones and lacks some. There are more than 60,000 clones in the sample; 80% to 90% occur only once, and over 3% lies in the top ten. Sequencing was performed on CD4+ or CD8+ T cells sorted from blood, taken in a trial of the OX40 agonist ivuxolimab. The receptors shown here come from an adult with an advanced solid tumor such as melanoma, head and neck, liver or kidney cancer. Both conserved end residues are part of each CDR3. D genes are given only for firm matches. Expanded clones get a size class; other rows say once, few or many, or leave the size out.

d_call	v_call	clone_size	j_call	cdr3_nt	cdr3_aa
.	TRBV28	.	TRBJ2-2	TGTGCCAGCAGCCAATTTTTTTTGCGGGAGAACACCGGGGAGCTGTTTTTT	CASSQFFLRENTGELFF
TRBD2	TRBV4-1	.	TRBJ2-3	TGCGCCAGCAGCCAAGAATTTCGACTCGGCGGGAGGCCTAGCACAGATACGCAGTATTTT	CASSQEFRLGGRPSTDTQYF
.	TRBV15	.	TRBJ2-1	TGTGCCACCAGCAGAGATAGGGGGAGAGGGGGCAATGAGCAGTTCTTC	CATSRDRGRGGNEQFF
.	TRBV29-1	.	TRBJ1-5	TGCAGCGTTGCGACAGACAACAATCAGCCCCAGCATTTT	CSVATDNNQPQHF
.	TRBV7-8	.	TRBJ2-2	TGTGCCAGCAGCTCACAGGGAACCGGGGAGCTGTTTTTT	CASSSQGTGELFF
TRBD2	TRBV10-3	.	TRBJ2-7	TGTGCCATCAGTGATCCGACTAGCGCCTCCTCCTACGAGCAGTACTTC	CAISDPTSASSYEQYF
TRBD2	TRBV7-2	.	TRBJ2-3	TGTGCCAGCAGCTTACGACTAGCGGGAGGAGATACGCAGTATTTT	CASSLRLAGGDTQYF
.	TRBV4-2	.	TRBJ2-7	TGTGCCAGCAGCCAAGAGGGGAGCGCGGGAAGGACGGAGCAGTACTTC	CASSQEGSAGRTEQYF
.	TRBV5-1	.	TRBJ2-1	TGCGCCAGCAGCTTGGTTGTTTCCTCCTACAATGAGCAGTTCTTC	CASSLVVSSYNEQFF
TRBD1	TRBV5-1	.	TRBJ2-3	TGCGCCAGCAGCCAGGACAGGGGATGGGATACGCAGTATTTT	CASSQDRGWDTQYF
.	TRBV7-2	.	TRBJ1-2	TGCGCCAGCAGCCAAGAGGGCAGGATTGACTATGGCTACACCTTC	CASSQEGRIDYGYTF
.	TRBV11-2	.	TRBJ1-1	TGTGCCAGCAGCCCCGGCGCGGCGAACACTGAAGCTTTCTTT	CASSPGAANTEAFF
TRBD1	TRBV15	few	TRBJ1-1	TGTGCCACCAGCAGAGGCCGACAGGGGGTGAACACTGAAGCTTTCTTT	CATSRGRQGVNTEAFF
.	TRBV27	.	TRBJ2-1	TGTGCCAGCAGTTTCTATGAGTCTTACAATGAGCAGTTCTTC	CASSFYESYNEQFF
.	TRBV2	.	TRBJ1-5	TGTGCCAGCAGTGAACGGCGAGGCAATCAGCCCCAGCATTTT	CASSERRGNQPQHF
TRBD2	TRBV23-1	.	TRBJ2-1	TGCGCCAGCAGTCAAATACAGGCGGGAGGGAATGAGCAGTTCTTC	CASSQIQAGGNEQFF
.	TRBV5-6	.	TRBJ2-3	TGTGCCAGCAGCGCGGTGGGGCCCAACGTAGATACGCAGTATTTT	CASSAVGPNVDTQYF
.	TRBV10-3	.	TRBJ1-1	TGTGCCATCAGTGAGTCCGAGACCTATGAAGCTTTCTTT	CAISESETYEAFF
TRBD1	TRBV30	.	TRBJ1-1	TGTGCCTGGAGTCTGGGTCAGGGGGTCTCTGGAGCTTTCTTT	CAWSLGQGVSGAFF
.	TRBV4-2	.	TRBJ2-3	TGTGCCAGCAGCCAAGTAATTCAAGAACCCCCAGATACGCAGTATTTT	CASSQVIQEPPDTQYF
.	TRBV4-1	.	TRBJ1-4	TGCGCCAGCAGCCGCGGGGGTATGGCTGAAAAACTGTTTTTT	CASSRGGMAEKLFF
TRBD1	TRBV5-1	.	TRBJ2-3	TGCGCCAGCAGCCTAGGACAGGGAGGCACCTACCTCACAGATACGCAGTATTTT	CASSLGQGGTYLTDTQYF
.	TRBV11-2	.	TRBJ1-5	TGTGCCAGCAGCTTAGCGGGTTATCAGCCCCAGCATTTT	CASSLAGYQPQHF
.	TRBV15	.	TRBJ2-5	TGTGCCACCAGCAGAGACCTAACTCCCCGGCAAGAGACCCAGTACTTC	CATSRDLTPRQETQYF